A single sample is the source of the 32 T cell receptor beta chains below, sequenced in a study of memory CD4+ T cells and cytomegalovirus serostatus. The sort gate was single viable CD3+CD4+CD8-CD45RO+ cells for memory CD4+ T cells. Method: immunoSEQ multiplex PCR; TCRdb's copy keeps in-frame clones and lacks some. This repertoire shows about 58,000 clones, approximately 86% found once; its top ten account for around 0.5%. Material: memory CD4+ T cells from blood. These TCRs come from an adult in good health and CMV-seronegative. Some clones in this sample may be carry-over from other donors' samples.

This clone was counted only a few times. The rearrangement uses TRBV6-4 and TRBJ2-3; D uncertain. V dropped 0 bases and J dropped 4 bases, with 8 bases sitting between them. CDR1 is MRHNA, CDR2 SNTAGT, per germline. CDR3 size: 14 residues. This CDR3 reads CASSDSGRADTQYF. CDR3 coding DNA: TGTGCCAGCAGTGACTCGGGTCGGGCAGATACGCAGTATTTT.

The chain joins TRBV18 to TRBJ1-2; D is perhaps TRBD1 (5 bases). The germline V gene encodes CDR1 KGHSH and CDR2 LQKENI. This CDR3 region has 15 residues. The V and J ends lost 3 bases and 4 bases respectively, with 15 bases between them. The chain's CDR3 is CASSPGRQAPYGYTF. CDR3 DNA: TGTGCCAGCTCACCGGGACGTCAAGCTCCCTATGGCTACACCTTC.

V and J are TRBV18 and TRBJ1-1; D unclear. The V and J ends lost 3 bases and 1 base respectively, with 9 bases between them. The CDR3 is 14 residues long. Germline V gene data show CDR1 as KGHSH and CDR2 as LQKENI. CDR3 protein: CASSPLSRNTEAFF. The DNA of the CDR3 is TGTGCCAGCTCACCGCTGAGTAGGAACACTGAAGCTTTCTTT.

This sequence joins TRBV18 and TRBJ2-3; 8 nucleotides match TRBD2. V was pared by 4 bases and J by 2 bases, with 2 bases of the junction left unmatched. Germline assignment: CDR1 KGHSH and CDR2 LQKENI. The CDR3 consists of 14 residues. The chain's CDR3 is CASSLAGNTDTQYF. CDR3 in DNA: TGTGCCAGCTCACTAGCGGGAAACACAGATACGCAGTATTTT.

This chain uses TRBV6-1 with TRBJ2-7, with D perhaps assigned TRBD1 or TRBD2 (6 bases each). Looked up from germline, CDR1 is MNHNS and CDR2 is SASEGT. V lost 10 bases, J lost 3 bases, and 13 bases lay in between. This CDR3 is built from 12 residues. CDR3 sequence (DNA): TGTGCCACCCGGGGGCACCTCTACGAGCAGTACTTC. This sequence encodes CATRGHLYEQYF.

The rearrangement links TRBV7-7 to TRBJ1-2; no firm D call. Trimming cost V 3 bases and J 6 bases, with 11 bases left between them. CDR3 length: 13 residues. Per the germline V gene, CDR1 is SSHAT and CDR2 is FNYEAQ (reference sequence). The CDR3 DNA reads as TGTGCCAGCAGCTTGGTTAGAGAGGATGGCTACACCTTC. Encoded protein: CASSLVREDGYTF.

This chain joins TRBV28 and TRBJ2-2; no firm D call. This CDR3 contains 12 residues. The ends were cut back, 6 bases at V and 5 bases at J, with 7 bases in the middle. The germline CDR1 and CDR2 sequences are MDHEN and SYDVKM. The CDR3 nucleotides are TGTGCCAGCAGGTCCGGAACCGGGGAGCTGTTTTTT. Translating it yields CASRSGTGELFF. The whole variable domain, remainder taken from reference TRBV28 and TRBJ2-2, is DVKVTQSSRYLVKRTGEKVFLECVQDMDHENMFWYRQDPGLGLRLIYFSYDVKMKEKGDIPEGYSVSREKKERFSLILESASTNQTSMYLCASRSGTGELFFGEGSRLTVL.

The chain is built from TRBV6-1 and TRBJ2-3, with 8 positions matching TRBD2. The length of the CDR3 is 14 residues. CDR1 MNHNS and CDR2 SASEGT come from the germline V gene. J was trimmed by 5 bases and V by 2 bases; bases with no gene match: 3. CDR3 in DNA: TGTGCCAGCAGTGAAAGGAGCGGGGGAGATACGCAGTATTTT. Translating gives CASSERSGGDTQYF.

CDR3 loop: CASSSAGWGSGNTIYF. For the CDR3, the DNA is TGTGCCAGCAGCTCCGCGGGTTGGGGCTCTGGAAACACCATATATTTT. The J gene is TRBJ1-3, the V gene TRBV7-6; D gene uncertain. This CDR3 is built from 16 residues. Germline CDR1 SGHVS, CDR2 FNYEAQ. Between the trimmed V and J ends, which lost 4 bases and 0 bases, there was a span of 13 bases.

This clone was observed a few times. The chain has TRBV28 and TRBJ2-5; maybe TRBD1 (6 bases). The CDR3 consists of 15 residues. CDR1 and CDR2 (germline): MDHEN, SYDVKM. Trimming stripped 4 bases from V and 2 bases from J, with 14 bases between. CDR3 nucleotide sequence: TGTGCCAGCAGTTCTGGGGGCTCAGGACAAGAGACCCAGTACTTC. Its translation is CASSSGGSGQETQYF.

This clone was seen repeatedly, ten times or more. The chain links TRBV10-2 to TRBJ2-3; perhaps TRBD2 as D (5 bases). From germline, CDR1 is WSHSY and CDR2 SAAADI. The CDR3 totals 15 residues. V was shortened by 6 bases and J by 3 bases, with 16 bases between the two germline ends. The CDR3 sequence is CASSFIGSRTDTQYF. The CDR3 nucleotides read TGCGCCAGCAGCTTTATAGGGAGTAGGACAGATACGCAGTATTTT.

V and J are TRBV5-5 and TRBJ2-7, with 7 bases fitting TRBD2. The CDR3 sequence is 15 residues long. Trimming cost V 4 bases and J 4 bases; bases outside gene matches: 11. In germline, CDR1 is SGHKS, CDR2 YYEKEE (reference sequence). The CDR3 bases are TGTGCCAGCAGCATTGAAGGGAGGGCCGATTACGAGCAGTACTTC. This codes for CASSIEGRADYEQYF.

The sample holds a few counts of this clone. This sequence joins TRBV4-1 and TRBJ1-5; D unresolved. Between the trimmed V and J ends, which lost 0 bases and 8 bases, there was a span of 14 bases. In germline, CDR1 is MGHRA, CDR2 YSYEKL. CDR3 length equals 15 residues. This CDR3 reads CASSQDNLLAEPQHF. The CDR3 nucleotides read TGCGCCAGCAGCCAAGATAACCTTCTGGCCGAGCCCCAGCATTTT.

In its sample, this clone was seen a few times. The chain couples TRBV19 to TRBJ1-2, with no clear D. Trimming removed 5 bases at V and 3 bases at J, with 10 bases between. This CDR3 is 13 amino acids long. Germline CDR1 and CDR2: LNHDA and SQIVND (reference sequence). CDR3: CASSLTGDYGYTF. The CDR3 DNA reads TGTGCCAGTAGTCTGACGGGAGACTATGGCTACACCTTC.

The CDR3 reads CASSLVRGRVDEQFF. The CDR3 DNA sequence: TGTGCCAGCAGCTTAGTGAGGGGACGGGTGGATGAGCAGTTCTTC. The V and J genes are TRBV11-2 and TRBJ2-1; D possibly matches TRBD1 or TRBD2 (5 bases each). The CDR3 consists of 15 residues. Trimming removed 1 base at V and 8 bases at J, with 15 bases between. Germline lookup yields CDR1 SGHAT and CDR2 FQNNGV.

This sequence joins TRBV6-1 and TRBJ2-1, with D possibly being TRBD2 (5 bases). The CDR3 contains 15 residues. Germline V CDR1 and CDR2: MNHNS, SASEGT. Trimming removed 7 bases at V and 5 bases at J, with 18 bases between. The CDR3 region is CASTEGRGYHNEQFF. For the CDR3, the DNA is TGTGCCAGCACCGAAGGGAGAGGGTACCACAATGAGCAGTTCTTC.

A remark on this clone: The same CDR3 is also encoded by other DNA sequences in this sample. This chain uses TRBV5-1 with TRBJ2-2; no clear D. CDR1 and CDR2 (germline): SGHRS, YFSETQ. The CDR3 loop spans 12 amino acids. V was clipped by 5 bases and J by 6 bases, with 8 bases between them. The CDR3 DNA is TGCGCCAGCAGGCTAAATTCCGGGGAGCTGTTTTTT. This translates into CASRLNSGELFF.

The chain recombines TRBV6-6 with TRBJ1-1, with TRBD1 as a possible D gene (5 bases). V lost 5 bases to trimming and J lost 1 base, with 14 bases between them. CDR3 length: 15 residues. Germline loops: CDR1 MNHNY, CDR2 SVGAGI (reference sequence). This CDR3 reads CASSGGARANTEAFF. In DNA form, the CDR3 reads TGTGCCAGCAGTGGAGGGGCGCGGGCGAACACTGAAGCTTTCTTT.

This clone was found once. The V and J genes are TRBV2 and TRBJ2-2; 8 bases are shared with TRBD2. This CDR3 region has 17 residues. V was clipped by 8 bases and J by 4 bases; unmatched bases: 15. Germline V gene data show CDR1 as SNHLY and CDR2 as FYNNEI. As DNA, the CDR3 is TGTGCCAGCCGAGCGGCAGCGGGAGCGCGTGGCACCGGGGAGCTGTTTTTT. This translates into CASRAAAGARGTGELFF.

The chain links TRBV6-1 to TRBJ1-2; D may be TRBD1 (6 bases). The germline gives CDR1 MNHNS, CDR2 SASEGT. The CDR3 sequence is 17 residues long. Trimming removed 4 bases from V and 0 bases from J, with 18 bases in between. Here the CDR3 reads CASSAAMRTAANYGYTF. Here the CDR3 DNA reads TGTGCCAGCAGTGCCGCCATGAGGACAGCTGCTAACTATGGCTACACCTTC.

The chain links TRBV7-2 to TRBJ2-5; 7 bases align to TRBD2. The CDR3 loop spans 13 amino acids. Trimming removed 5 bases from V and 3 bases from J; junction bases left unmatched: 3. Per germline, CDR1 SGHTA and CDR2 FQGNSA. Written as DNA, the CDR3 is TGTGCCAGCAGCCCGGGAGGAGAAGAGACCCAGTACTTC. This translates into CASSPGGEETQYF.

This chain joins TRBV5-6 and TRBJ2-5; unclear D gene. This CDR3 is built from 13 residues. V was clipped by 2 bases and J by 5 bases, with 10 bases between them. CDR1 and CDR2 (germline): SGHDT, YYEEEE. The CDR3 reads CASSFGLAETQYF. CDR3 in DNA: TGTGCCAGCAGCTTTGGGCTTGCGGAGACCCAGTACTTC.

The chain joins TRBV5-1 to TRBJ2-7; D is perhaps TRBD1 or TRBD2 (5 bases each). Germline V lookup: CDR1 SGHRS, CDR2 YFSETQ. The CDR3 consists of 14 residues. Trimming left V 2 bases short and J 3 bases short, with 12 bases between. DNA of the CDR3: TGCGCCAGCAGCTTAGGGACGGCGAACTACGAGCAGTACTTC. This translates into CASSLGTANYEQYF.

The CDR3 region is CASSLAGEASGYTF. The CDR3 DNA is TGTGCCAGCAGCTTAGCGGGAGAGGCCTCGGGCTACACCTTC. The gene calls are TRBV7-2 and TRBJ1-2, with D unresolved. V was pared by 0 bases and J by 8 bases, with 13 bases between. Germline V gene data show CDR1 as SGHTA and CDR2 as FQGNSA. This CDR3 is 14 amino acids long.

CDR3 bases: TGCAGTGCTAGAGATCAACTTGAGCAGTTCTTC. As protein: CSARDQLEQFF. V gene TRBV20-1 combines with J gene TRBJ2-1; D is unclear. Trimming removed 0 bases from V and 9 bases from J, with 6 bases in between. The length of the CDR3 is 11 residues. Germline assignment: CDR1 DFQATT and CDR2 SNEGSKA (reference sequence).

CDR3 region: CASSPGHQSPLHF. The CDR3 bases are TGTGCCAGCAGTCCCGGCCACCAATCACCCCTCCACTTT. This sequence joins TRBV28 and TRBJ1-6, with D hard to call. The CDR3 covers 13 residues. Per germline, CDR1 MDHEN and CDR2 SYDVKM. The V and J ends lost 5 bases and 10 bases respectively, with 12 bases between them.

This chain uses TRBV6-1 with TRBJ2-7; weak D call: TRBD1 (6 bases). Germline loops: CDR1 MNHNS, CDR2 SASEGT. The ends were cut back, 6 bases at V and 11 bases at J, with 20 bases in the middle. The CDR3 length is 13 residues. The DNA of the CDR3 is TGTGCCAGCAGCCGGGACACCGACAATTTGGAGTACTTC. As protein: CASSRDTDNLEYF.

The rearrangement joins TRBV19 to TRBJ2-5; D remains unclear. V lost 9 bases to trimming and J lost 2 bases, with 4 bases between them. The CDR3 runs 10 residues. Germline CDR1 reads LNHDA; CDR2 reads SQIVND (reference sequence). The CDR3: CARTQETQYF. The CDR3 bases are TGTGCCAGGACTCAAGAGACCCAGTACTTC. Together with reference TRBV19 and TRBJ2-5, the CDR3 gives the full variable domain: DGGITQSPKYLFRKEGQNVTLSCEQNLNHDAMYWYRQDPGQGLRLIYYSQIVNDFQKGDIAEGYSVSREKKESFPLTVTSAQKNPTAFYLCARTQETQYFGPGTRLLVL.

The chain is built from TRBV5-4 and TRBJ2-3; 12 nucleotides line up with TRBD2. With 0 bases clipped from V and 1 base from J, the junction kept 6 bases outside the gene matches. The CDR3 sequence is 18 residues long. CDR1 SGHNT and CDR2 YYREEE come from the germline V gene (reference sequence). This chain's CDR3 is CASSLETSGSGGTDTQYF. The CDR3 nucleotides read TGTGCCAGCAGCTTGGAGACTAGCGGGAGCGGTGGCACAGATACGCAGTATTTT.

This chain links TRBV10-3 with TRBJ1-2; a possible D gene is TRBD1 (5 bases). Trimming cost V 4 bases and J 3 bases, with 12 bases left between them. Germline CDR1 and CDR2: ENHRY and SYGVKD. This CDR3 spans 14 amino acids. The CDR3 loop is CAISAPPQDYGYTF. CDR3 coding DNA: TGTGCCATCAGTGCCCCCCCACAGGACTATGGCTACACCTTC.

This clone appeared once. The CDR3 region is CASSQARDTQYF. CDR3 coding DNA: TGTGCCAGCAGCCAAGCGAGGGATACGCAGTATTTT. This chain links TRBV14 with TRBJ2-3; unclear D gene. Germline loops: CDR1 SGHDN, CDR2 FVKESK. V was cut by 1 base and J by 6 bases, with 5 bases left in between. This CDR3 comprises 12 residues.

The chain joins TRBV6-1 to TRBJ2-1; 10 positions agree with TRBD2. J gave up 3 bases and V 8 bases, and 4 bases lay outside the gene matches. This CDR3 comprises 14 residues. Germline CDR1 reads MNHNS; CDR2 reads SASEGT. Here the CDR3 reads CASHSSGSYNEQFF. DNA of the CDR3: TGTGCCAGCCACTCTAGCGGGAGCTACAATGAGCAGTTCTTC.